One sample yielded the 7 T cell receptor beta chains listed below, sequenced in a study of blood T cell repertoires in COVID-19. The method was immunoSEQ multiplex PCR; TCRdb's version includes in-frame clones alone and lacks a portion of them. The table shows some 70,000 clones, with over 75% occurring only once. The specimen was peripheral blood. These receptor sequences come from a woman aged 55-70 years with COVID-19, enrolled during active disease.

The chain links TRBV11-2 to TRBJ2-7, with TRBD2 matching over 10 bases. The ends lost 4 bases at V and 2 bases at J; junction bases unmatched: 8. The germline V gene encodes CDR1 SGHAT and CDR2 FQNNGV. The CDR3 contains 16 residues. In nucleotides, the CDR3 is TGTGCCAGCAGCTCTCCGGGAGCGGGAGGGCCCTACGAGCAGTACTTC. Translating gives CASSSPGAGGPYEQYF.

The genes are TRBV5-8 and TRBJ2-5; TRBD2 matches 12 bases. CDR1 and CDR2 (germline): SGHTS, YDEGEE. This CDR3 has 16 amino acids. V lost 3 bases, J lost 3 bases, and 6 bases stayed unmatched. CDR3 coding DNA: TGTGCCAGCAGCTGGGCGGCTAGCGGGGGGGAAGAGACCCAGTACTTC. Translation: CASSWAASGGEETQYF.

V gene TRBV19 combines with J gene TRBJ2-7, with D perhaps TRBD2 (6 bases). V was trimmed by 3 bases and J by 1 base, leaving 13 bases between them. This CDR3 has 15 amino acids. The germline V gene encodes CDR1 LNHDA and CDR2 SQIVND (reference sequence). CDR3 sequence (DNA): TGTGCCAGTAGTATTTCGAGCGGGCTTTCCTACGAGCAGTACTTC. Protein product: CASSISSGLSYEQYF.

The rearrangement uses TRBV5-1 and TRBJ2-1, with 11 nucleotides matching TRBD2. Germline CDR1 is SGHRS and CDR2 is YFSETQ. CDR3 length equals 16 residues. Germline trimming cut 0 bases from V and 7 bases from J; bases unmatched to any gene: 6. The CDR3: CASSLDLAGGWNEQFF. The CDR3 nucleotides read TGCGCCAGCAGCTTGGATCTAGCGGGAGGTTGGAATGAGCAGTTCTTC.

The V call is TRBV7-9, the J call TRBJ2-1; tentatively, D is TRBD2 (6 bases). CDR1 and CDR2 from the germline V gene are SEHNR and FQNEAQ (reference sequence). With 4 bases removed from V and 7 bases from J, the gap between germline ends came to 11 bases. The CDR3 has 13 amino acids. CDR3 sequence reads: CASSSGLRNEQFF. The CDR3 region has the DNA TGTGCCAGCAGCTCGGGACTGCGGAATGAGCAGTTCTTC.

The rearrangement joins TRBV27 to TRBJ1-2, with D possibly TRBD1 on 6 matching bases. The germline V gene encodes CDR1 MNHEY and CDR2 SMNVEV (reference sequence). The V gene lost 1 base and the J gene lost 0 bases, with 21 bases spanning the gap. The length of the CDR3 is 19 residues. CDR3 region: CASSLYGGALALSNYGYTF. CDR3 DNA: TGTGCCAGCAGTTTATACGGGGGGGCCCTTGCCCTTTCTAACTATGGCTACACCTTC.

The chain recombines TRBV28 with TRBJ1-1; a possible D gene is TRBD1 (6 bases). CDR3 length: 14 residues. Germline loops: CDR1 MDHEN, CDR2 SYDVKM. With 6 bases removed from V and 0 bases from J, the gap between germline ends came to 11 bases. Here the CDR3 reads CASSLQGLNTEAFF. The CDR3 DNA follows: TGTGCCAGCAGCCTACAGGGATTGAACACTGAAGCTTTCTTT.